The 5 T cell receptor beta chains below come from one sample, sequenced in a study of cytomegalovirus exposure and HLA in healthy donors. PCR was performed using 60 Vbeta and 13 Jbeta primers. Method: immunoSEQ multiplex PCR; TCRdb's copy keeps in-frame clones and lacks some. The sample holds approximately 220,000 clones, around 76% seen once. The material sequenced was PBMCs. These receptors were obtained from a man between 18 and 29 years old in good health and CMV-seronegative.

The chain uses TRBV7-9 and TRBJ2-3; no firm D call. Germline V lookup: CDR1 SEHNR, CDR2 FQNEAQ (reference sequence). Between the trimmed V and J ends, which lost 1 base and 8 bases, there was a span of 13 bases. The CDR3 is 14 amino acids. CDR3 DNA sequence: TGTGCCAGCAGCTTAGAAGGCCTCGGAGCTACGCAGTATTTT. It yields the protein CASSLEGLGATQYF.

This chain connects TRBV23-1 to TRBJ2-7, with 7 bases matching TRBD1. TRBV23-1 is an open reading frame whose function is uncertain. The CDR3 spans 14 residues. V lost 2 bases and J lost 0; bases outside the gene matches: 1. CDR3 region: CASSQRDSSYEQYF. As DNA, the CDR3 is TGCGCCAGCAGTCAAAGGGACAGCTCCTACGAGCAGTACTTC.

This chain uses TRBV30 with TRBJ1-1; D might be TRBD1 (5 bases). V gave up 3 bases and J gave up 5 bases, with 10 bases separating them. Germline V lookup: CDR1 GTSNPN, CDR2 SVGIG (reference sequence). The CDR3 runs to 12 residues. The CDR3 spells CAWSWGGTEAFF. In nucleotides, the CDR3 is TGTGCCTGGAGCTGGGGGGGGACTGAAGCTTTCTTT.

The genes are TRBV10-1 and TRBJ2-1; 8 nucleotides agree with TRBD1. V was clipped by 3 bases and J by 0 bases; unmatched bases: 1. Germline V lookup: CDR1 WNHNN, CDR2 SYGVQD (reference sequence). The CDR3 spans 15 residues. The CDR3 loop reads CASSEGQGSYNEQFF. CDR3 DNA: TGCGCCAGCAGTGAAGGACAGGGCTCCTACAATGAGCAGTTCTTC.

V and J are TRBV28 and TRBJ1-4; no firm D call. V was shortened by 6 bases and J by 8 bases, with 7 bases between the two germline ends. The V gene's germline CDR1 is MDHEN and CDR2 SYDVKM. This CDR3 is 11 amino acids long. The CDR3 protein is CASSPREKLFF. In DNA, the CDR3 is TGTGCCAGCAGCCCGAGGGAAAAACTGTTTTTT.